The table lists the clone carrying this T cell receptor beta chain with a few counts. Its matching antigen is unknown. This CDR3 is 16 amino acids long. Germline V gene sequence: CDR1 SGDLS, CDR2 YYNGEE. V was cut by 0 bases and J by 3 bases, with 12 bases left in between. Via MiXCR, TCRdb re-called the reads, giving one row per CDR3 protein. This table has about 740,000 distinct CDR3 sequences, 35% to 45% appearing once. The sample belongs to a study of T cell repertoires in cytomegalovirus infection. Study-wide findings and caveats: CMV carriers with the relevant HLA were identified by cumulative public TCR beta family frequency.

The chain has TRBV9 and TRBJ2-2, with a weak D call TRBD2 (5 bases). The material sequenced was PBMCs. The clonotype comes from a human donor in good health (CMV status not recorded). Some clones in this sample may be carry-over from other donors' samples. In DNA form, the CDR3 reads TGTGCCAGCAGCGTAGGAGGAGGACCCTACACCGGGGAGCTGTTTTTT. Translating it yields CASSVGGGPYTGELFF.